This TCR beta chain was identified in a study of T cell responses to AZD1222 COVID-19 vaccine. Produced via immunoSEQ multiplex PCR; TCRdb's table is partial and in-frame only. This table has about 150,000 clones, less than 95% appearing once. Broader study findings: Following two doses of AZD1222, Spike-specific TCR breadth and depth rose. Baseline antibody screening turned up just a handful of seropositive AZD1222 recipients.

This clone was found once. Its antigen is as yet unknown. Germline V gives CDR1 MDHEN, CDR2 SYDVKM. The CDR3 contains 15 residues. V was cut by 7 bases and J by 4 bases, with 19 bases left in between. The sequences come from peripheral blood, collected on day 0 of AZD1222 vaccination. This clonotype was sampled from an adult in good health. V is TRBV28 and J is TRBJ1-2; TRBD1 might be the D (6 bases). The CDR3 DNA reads TGTGCCAGCAAACCAATCCCACAGGGTAGCTATGGCTACACCTTC. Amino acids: CASKPIPQGSYGYTF.